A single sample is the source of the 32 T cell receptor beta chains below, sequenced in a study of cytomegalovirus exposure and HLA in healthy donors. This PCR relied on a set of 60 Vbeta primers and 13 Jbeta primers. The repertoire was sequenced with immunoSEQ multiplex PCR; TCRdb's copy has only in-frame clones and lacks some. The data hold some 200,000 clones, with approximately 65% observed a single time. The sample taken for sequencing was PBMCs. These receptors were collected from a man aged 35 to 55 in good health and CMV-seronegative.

The CDR3 nucleotides read TGTGCCAGCAGCGTAAGACTAGCGGGGCTTACCATAAACTCCTACGAGCAGTACTTC. Translated: CASSVRLAGLTINSYEQYF. This rearrangement joins TRBV7-2 to TRBJ2-7; TRBD2 matches at 11 bases. The V gene end was trimmed by 5 bases and the J gene end by 0 bases; junction bases not matched to a gene: 15. This CDR3 contains 19 residues. CDR1 is SGHTA and CDR2 is FQGNSA in the germline V gene.

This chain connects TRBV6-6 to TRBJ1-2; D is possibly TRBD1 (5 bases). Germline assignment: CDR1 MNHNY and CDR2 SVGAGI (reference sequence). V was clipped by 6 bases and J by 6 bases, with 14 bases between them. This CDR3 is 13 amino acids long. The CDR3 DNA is TGTGCCAGCAGGCGGGGACTTCAAAATGGCTACACCTTC. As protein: CASRRGLQNGYTF.

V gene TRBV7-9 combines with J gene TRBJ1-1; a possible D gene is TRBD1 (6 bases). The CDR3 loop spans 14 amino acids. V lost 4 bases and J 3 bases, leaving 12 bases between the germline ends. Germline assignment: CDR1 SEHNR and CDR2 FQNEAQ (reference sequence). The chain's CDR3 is CASSSQGRDTEAFF. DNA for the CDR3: TGTGCCAGCAGCTCACAGGGAAGGGACACTGAAGCTTTCTTT.

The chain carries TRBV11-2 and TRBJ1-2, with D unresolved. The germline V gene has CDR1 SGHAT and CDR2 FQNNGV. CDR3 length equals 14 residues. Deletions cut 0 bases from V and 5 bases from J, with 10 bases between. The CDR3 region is CASSLEPKLYGYTF. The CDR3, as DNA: TGTGCCAGCAGCTTAGAGCCCAAACTTTATGGCTACACCTTC.

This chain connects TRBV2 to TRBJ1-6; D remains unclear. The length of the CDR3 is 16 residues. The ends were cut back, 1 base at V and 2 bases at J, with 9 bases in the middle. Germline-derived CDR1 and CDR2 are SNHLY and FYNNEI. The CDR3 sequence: CASSEVRVAYNSPLHF. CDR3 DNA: TGTGCCAGCAGTGAAGTCCGGGTGGCCTATAATTCACCCCTCCACTTT.

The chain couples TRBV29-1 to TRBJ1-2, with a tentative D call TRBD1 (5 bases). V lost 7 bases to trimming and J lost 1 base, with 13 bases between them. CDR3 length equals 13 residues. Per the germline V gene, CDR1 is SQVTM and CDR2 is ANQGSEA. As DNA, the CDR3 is TGCAGCGCCTCAGGGCGCCTTAACTATGGCTACACCTTC. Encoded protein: CSASGRLNYGYTF.

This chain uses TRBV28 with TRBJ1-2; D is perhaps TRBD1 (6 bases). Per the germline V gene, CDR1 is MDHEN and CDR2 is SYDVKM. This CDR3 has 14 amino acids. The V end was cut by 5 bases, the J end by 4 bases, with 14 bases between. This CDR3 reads CASSVDRRGYGYTF. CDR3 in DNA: TGTGCCAGCAGTGTTGACAGGCGCGGCTATGGCTACACCTTC.

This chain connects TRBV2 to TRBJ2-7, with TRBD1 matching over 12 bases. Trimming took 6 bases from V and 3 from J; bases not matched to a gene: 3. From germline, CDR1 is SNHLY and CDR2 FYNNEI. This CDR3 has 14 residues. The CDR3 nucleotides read TGTGCCAGCAGGGGACAGGGGGCGAACTACGAGCAGTACTTC. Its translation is CASRGQGANYEQYF.

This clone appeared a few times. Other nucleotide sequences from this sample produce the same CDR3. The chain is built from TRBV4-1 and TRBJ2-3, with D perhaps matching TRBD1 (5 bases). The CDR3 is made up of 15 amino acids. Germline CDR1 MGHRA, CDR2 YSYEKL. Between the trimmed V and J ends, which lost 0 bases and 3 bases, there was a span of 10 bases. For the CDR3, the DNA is TGCGCCAGCAGCCAAGACAGGGAAGGAACAGATACGCAGTATTTT. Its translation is CASSQDREGTDTQYF.

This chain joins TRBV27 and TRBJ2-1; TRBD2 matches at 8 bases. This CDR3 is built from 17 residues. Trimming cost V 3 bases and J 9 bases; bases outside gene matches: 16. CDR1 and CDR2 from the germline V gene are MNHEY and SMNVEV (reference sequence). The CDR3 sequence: CASSFSAKSGSTGEQFF. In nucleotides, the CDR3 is TGTGCCAGCAGTTTCTCCGCGAAGAGCGGGAGTACTGGTGAGCAGTTCTTC.

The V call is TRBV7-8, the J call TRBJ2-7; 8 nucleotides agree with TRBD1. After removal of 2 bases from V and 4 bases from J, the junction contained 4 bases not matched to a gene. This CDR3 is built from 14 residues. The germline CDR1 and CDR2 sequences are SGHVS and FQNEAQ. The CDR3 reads CASSLRTGWYEQYF. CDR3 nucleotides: TGTGCCAGCAGCTTACGGACAGGGTGGTACGAGCAGTACTTC.

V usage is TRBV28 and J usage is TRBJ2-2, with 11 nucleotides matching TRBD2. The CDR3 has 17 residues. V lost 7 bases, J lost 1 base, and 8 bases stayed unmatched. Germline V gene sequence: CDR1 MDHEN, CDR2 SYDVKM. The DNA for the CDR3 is TGTGCCAGCATAATAGCGGGGGGGCCTTTGAACACCGGGGAGCTGTTTTTT. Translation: CASIIAGGPLNTGELFF.

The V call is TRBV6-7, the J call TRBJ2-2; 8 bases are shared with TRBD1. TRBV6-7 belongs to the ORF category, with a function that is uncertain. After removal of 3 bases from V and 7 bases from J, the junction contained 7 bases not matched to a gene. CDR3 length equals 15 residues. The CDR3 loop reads CASSYPKQGVGELFF. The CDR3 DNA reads TGTGCCAGCAGTTATCCGAAACAGGGGGTCGGGGAGCTGTTTTTT.

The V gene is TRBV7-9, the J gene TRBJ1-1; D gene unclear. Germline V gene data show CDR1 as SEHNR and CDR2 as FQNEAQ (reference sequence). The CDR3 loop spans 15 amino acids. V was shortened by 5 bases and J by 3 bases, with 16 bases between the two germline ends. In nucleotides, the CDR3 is TGTGCCAGCAGCCCGACTCGGGTAAGGTACACTGAAGCTTTCTTT. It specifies CASSPTRVRYTEAFF.

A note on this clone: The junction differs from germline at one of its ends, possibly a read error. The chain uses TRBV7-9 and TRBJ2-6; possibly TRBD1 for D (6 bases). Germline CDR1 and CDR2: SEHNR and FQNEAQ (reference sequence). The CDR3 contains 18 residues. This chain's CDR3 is CSSSRSGTIGSGANVLTF. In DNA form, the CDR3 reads TGTTCCAGCAGCCGGTCCGGGACAATAGGCTCTGGGGCCAACGTCCTGACTTTC. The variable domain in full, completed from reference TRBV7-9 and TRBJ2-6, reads DTGVSQNPRHKITKRGQNVTFRCDPISEHNRLYWYRQTLGQGPEFLTYFQNEAQLEKSRLLSDRFSAERPKGSFSTLEIQRTEQGDSAMYLCSSSRSGTIGSGANVLTFGAGSRLTVL.

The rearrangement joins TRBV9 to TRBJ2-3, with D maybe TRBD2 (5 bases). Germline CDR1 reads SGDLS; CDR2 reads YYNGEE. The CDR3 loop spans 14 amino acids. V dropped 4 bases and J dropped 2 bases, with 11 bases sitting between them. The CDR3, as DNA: TGTGCCAGCAGCAAGTGGGAGAACACAGATACGCAGTATTTT. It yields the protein CASSKWENTDTQYF.

This CDR3 is CASTAGSQGYEQYF. CDR3 sequence (DNA): TGTGCCAGTACCGCCGGGAGTCAGGGTTACGAGCAGTACTTC. The V and J genes are TRBV19 and TRBJ2-7; D perhaps matches TRBD2 (6 bases). From germline, CDR1 is LNHDA and CDR2 SQIVND (reference sequence). V was cut by 7 bases and J by 4 bases, with 17 bases left in between. The CDR3 totals 14 residues.

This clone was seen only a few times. The CDR3 nucleotides read TGCAGCGTGGCAGGGTTTACCGCTGAAGCTTTCTTT. It yields the protein CSVAGFTAEAFF. The chain employs TRBV29-1 and TRBJ1-1; D may be TRBD1 (5 bases). There are 12 residues in the CDR3. Germline CDR1 reads SQVTM; CDR2 reads ANQGSEA. With 6 bases removed from V and 6 bases from J, the gap between germline ends came to 14 bases.

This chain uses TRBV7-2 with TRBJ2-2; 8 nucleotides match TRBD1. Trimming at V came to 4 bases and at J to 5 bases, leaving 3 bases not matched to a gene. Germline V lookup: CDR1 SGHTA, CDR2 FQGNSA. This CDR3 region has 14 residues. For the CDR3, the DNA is TGTGCCAGCAGCTCTACAGGGGGTACCGGGGAGCTGTTTTTT. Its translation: CASSSTGGTGELFF.

The CDR3 sequence is CASSLNQFSGNTIYF. CDR3 nucleotides: TGTGCCAGTAGTCTGAACCAGTTCTCTGGAAACACCATATATTTT. This sequence joins TRBV19 and TRBJ1-3; no reliable D call. Trimming took off 5 bases at V and 0 bases at J, with 11 bases between the two ends. Germline CDR1 LNHDA, CDR2 SQIVND (reference sequence). The CDR3 is 15 amino acids.

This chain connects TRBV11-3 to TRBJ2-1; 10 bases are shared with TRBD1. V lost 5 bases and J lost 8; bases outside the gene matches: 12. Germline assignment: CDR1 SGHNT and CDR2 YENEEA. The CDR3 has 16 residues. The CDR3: CASSTHRDRGGDEQFF. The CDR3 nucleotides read TGTGCCAGCAGCACACACCGGGACAGGGGAGGGGATGAGCAGTTCTTC.

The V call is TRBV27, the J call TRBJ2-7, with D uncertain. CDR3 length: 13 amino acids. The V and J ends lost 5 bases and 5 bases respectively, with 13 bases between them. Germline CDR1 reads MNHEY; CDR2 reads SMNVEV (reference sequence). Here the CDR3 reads CASSLTRLNEQYF. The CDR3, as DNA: TGTGCCAGCAGTCTGACCAGACTGAACGAGCAGTACTTC.

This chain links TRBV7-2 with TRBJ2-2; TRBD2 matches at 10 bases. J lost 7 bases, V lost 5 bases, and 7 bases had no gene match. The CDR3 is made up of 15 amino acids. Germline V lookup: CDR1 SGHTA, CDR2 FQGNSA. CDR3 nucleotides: TGTGCCAGCAGCATGCTAGCGGGGGTGGGCGGGGAGCTGTTTTTT. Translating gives CASSMLAGVGGELFF.

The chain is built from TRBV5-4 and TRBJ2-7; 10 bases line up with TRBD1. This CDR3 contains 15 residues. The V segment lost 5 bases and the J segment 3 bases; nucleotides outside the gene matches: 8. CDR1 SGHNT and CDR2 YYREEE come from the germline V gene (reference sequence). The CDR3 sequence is CASRATDRGVYEQYF. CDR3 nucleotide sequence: TGTGCCAGCAGAGCTACGGACAGGGGGGTCTACGAGCAGTACTTC.

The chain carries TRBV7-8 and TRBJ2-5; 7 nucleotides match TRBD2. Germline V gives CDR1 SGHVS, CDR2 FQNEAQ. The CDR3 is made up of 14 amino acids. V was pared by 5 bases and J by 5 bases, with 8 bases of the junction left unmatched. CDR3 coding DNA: TGTGCCAGCAGCGTCCGGGGGGATGGGGAGACCCAGTACTTC. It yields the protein CASSVRGDGETQYF.

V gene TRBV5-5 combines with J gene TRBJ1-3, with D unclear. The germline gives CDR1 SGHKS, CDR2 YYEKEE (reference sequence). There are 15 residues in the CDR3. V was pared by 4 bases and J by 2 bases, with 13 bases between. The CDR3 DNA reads TGTGCCAGCAGCCCGGCCGCCCAGGCTGGAAACACCATATATTTT. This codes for CASSPAAQAGNTIYF.

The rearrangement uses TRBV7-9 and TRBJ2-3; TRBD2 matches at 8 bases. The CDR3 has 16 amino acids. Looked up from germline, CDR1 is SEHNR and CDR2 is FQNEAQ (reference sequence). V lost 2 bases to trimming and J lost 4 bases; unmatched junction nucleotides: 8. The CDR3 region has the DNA TGTGCCAGCAGCTTAAGAGCGGGAGTTTCGGCAGATACGCAGTATTTT. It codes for CASSLRAGVSADTQYF.

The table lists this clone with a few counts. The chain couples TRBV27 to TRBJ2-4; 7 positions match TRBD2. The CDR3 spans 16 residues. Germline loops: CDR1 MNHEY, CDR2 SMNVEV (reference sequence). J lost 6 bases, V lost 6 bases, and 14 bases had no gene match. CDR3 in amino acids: CASRGSRASGGNIQYF. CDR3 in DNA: TGTGCCAGCAGGGGGTCCCGGGCTTCGGGGGGAAACATTCAGTACTTC.

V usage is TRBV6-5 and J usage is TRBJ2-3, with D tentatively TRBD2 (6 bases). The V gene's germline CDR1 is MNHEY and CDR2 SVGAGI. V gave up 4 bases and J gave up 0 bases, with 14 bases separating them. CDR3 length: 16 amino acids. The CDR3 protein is CASSSPAGTSTDTQYF. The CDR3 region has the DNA TGTGCCAGCAGTTCCCCCGCGGGGACTAGCACAGATACGCAGTATTTT.

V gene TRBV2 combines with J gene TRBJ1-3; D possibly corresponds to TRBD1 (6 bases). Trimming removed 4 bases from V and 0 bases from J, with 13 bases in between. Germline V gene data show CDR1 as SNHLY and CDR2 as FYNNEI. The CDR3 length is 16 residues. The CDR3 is CASSGTGKPSGNTIYF. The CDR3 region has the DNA TGTGCCAGCAGTGGAACAGGGAAGCCCTCTGGAAACACCATATATTTT.

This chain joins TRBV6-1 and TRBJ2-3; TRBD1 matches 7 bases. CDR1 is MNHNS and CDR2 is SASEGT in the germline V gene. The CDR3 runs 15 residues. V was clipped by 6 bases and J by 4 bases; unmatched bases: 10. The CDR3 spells CASSLTTGRPDTQYF. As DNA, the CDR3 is TGTGCCAGCAGCCTGACGACAGGGCGCCCAGATACGCAGTATTTT.

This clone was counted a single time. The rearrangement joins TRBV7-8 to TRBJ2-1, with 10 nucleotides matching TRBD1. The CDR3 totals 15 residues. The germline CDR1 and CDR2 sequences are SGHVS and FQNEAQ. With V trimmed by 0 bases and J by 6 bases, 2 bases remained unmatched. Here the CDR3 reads CASSLATGGRNEQFF. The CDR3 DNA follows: TGTGCCAGCAGCTTAGCGACAGGGGGCCGCAATGAGCAGTTCTTC. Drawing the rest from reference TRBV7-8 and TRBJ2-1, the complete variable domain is GAGVSQSPRYKVAKRGQDVALRCDPISGHVSLFWYQQALGQGPEFLTYFQNEAQLDKSGLPSDRFFAERPEGSVSTLKIQRTQQEDSAVYLCASSLATGGRNEQFFGPGTRLTVL.